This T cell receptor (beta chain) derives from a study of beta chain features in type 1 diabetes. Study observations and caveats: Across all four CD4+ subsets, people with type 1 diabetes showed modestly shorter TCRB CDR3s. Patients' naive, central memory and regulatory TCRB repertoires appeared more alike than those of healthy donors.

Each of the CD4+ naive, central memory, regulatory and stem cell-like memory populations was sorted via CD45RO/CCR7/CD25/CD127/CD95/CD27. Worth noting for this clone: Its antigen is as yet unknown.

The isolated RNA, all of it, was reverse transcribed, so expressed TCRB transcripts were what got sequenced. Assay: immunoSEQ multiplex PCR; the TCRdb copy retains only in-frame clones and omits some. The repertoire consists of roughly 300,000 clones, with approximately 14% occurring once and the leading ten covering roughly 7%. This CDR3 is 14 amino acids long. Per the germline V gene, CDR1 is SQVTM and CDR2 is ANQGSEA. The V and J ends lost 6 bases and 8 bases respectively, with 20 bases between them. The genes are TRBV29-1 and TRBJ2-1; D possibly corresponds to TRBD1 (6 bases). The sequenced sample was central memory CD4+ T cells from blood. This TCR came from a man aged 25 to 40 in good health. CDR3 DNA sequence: TGCAGCGTGGGGGTGGGGGCATCACGTGATGAGCAGTTCTTC. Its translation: CSVGVGASRDEQFF.